Following are 28 T cell receptor beta chains from one sample sequenced in a study of blood T cell repertoires in COVID-19. Using immunoSEQ multiplex PCR, the repertoire was profiled, and TCRdb retains in-frame clones only, with some absent. Of about 39,000 clones listed, 90% to 95% are singletons. The specimen was peripheral blood. The receptors shown here come from a man aged 45-60 years with active COVID-19.

The V and J genes are TRBV4-2 and TRBJ2-6; 7 positions match TRBD1. CDR1 and CDR2 from the germline V gene are LGHNA and YNFKEQ. The J segment lost 4 bases and the V segment lost 0 bases, leaving 15 bases of the junction unmatched. The CDR3 runs to 20 residues. CDR3 nucleotides: TGTGCCAGCAGCCAAGATCCCCAAGGGGGCTTAGGGACCGGGGCCAACGTCCTGACTTTC. Amino acid sequence: CASSQDPQGGLGTGANVLTF.

The rearrangement joins TRBV6-5 to TRBJ2-5, with TRBD1 identical over 8 bases. After removal of 7 bases from V and 1 base from J, the junction contained 2 bases not matched to a gene. Germline lookup yields CDR1 MNHEY and CDR2 SVGAGI. The CDR3 extends over 13 amino acids. The CDR3 here is CASMGQAQETQYF. In DNA, the CDR3 is TGTGCCAGCATGGGACAGGCCCAAGAGACCCAGTACTTC.

The chain employs TRBV11-3 and TRBJ2-3, with a weak D call TRBD2 (7 bases). CDR3 size: 16 residues. The V end was cut by 2 bases, the J end by 4 bases, with 16 bases between. Germline V gives CDR1 SGHNT, CDR2 YENEEA. This chain's CDR3 is CASSLWGGRNADTQYF. The CDR3 region has the DNA TGTGCCAGCAGCTTATGGGGGGGGCGTAATGCAGATACGCAGTATTTT. Together with reference TRBV11-3 and TRBJ2-3, the CDR3 gives the full variable domain: EAGVVQSPRYKIIEKKQPVAFWCNPISGHNTLYWYLQNLGQGPELLIRYENEEAVDDSQLPKDRFSAERLKGVDSTLKIQPAELGDSAVYLCASSLWGGRNADTQYFGPGTRLTVL.

The chain is built from TRBV9 and TRBJ2-7; maybe TRBD1 (6 bases). Trimming took 1 base from V and 0 from J, leaving 14 bases between them. This CDR3 contains 16 residues. Germline V lookup: CDR1 SGDLS, CDR2 YYNGEE. The CDR3 reads CASSVTPGANSYEQYF. The CDR3 region has the DNA TGTGCCAGCAGCGTAACCCCAGGGGCTAACTCCTACGAGCAGTACTTC.

J is TRBJ2-3 and V is TRBV7-3; 10 bases fit TRBD2. The CDR3 is 15 residues long. The germline gives CDR1 SGHTA, CDR2 FQGTGA. With V trimmed by 3 bases and J by 4 bases, 4 bases remained unmatched. The CDR3 protein is CASSFSGGRADTQYF. DNA of the CDR3: TGTGCCAGCAGCTTTAGCGGGGGGCGCGCAGATACGCAGTATTTT.

This chain joins TRBV5-1 and TRBJ2-7; 12 bases align to TRBD2. Germline CDR1 is SGHRS and CDR2 is YFSETQ. The CDR3 has 15 residues. V was clipped by 4 bases and J by 4 bases; unmatched bases: 6. The chain's CDR3 is CASSRRTSGDYEQYF. In DNA form, the CDR3 reads TGCGCCAGCAGCCGAAGGACTAGCGGGGATTACGAGCAGTACTTC.

This clone was counted once. The chain couples TRBV5-1 to TRBJ2-1, with 7 bases matching TRBD1. Losses at the gene ends were 2 bases for V and 9 bases for J; bases not matched to a gene: 8. Germline lookup yields CDR1 SGHRS and CDR2 YFSETQ. The CDR3 length is 14 residues. CDR3 region: CASSFNYRGTEQFF. CDR3 bases: TGCGCCAGCAGCTTCAACTACAGGGGTACTGAGCAGTTCTTC.

The rearrangement links TRBV25-1 to TRBJ2-1, with TRBD1 identical over 10 bases. The trim removed 2 bases at V and 9 bases at J, leaving 7 bases unmatched. The germline CDR1 and CDR2 sequences are MGHDK and SYGVNS. The CDR3 has 15 residues. CDR3 sequence: CASSERQGAQVEQFF. The CDR3 DNA reads as TGTGCCAGCAGTGAACGACAGGGGGCGCAGGTTGAGCAGTTCTTC. The full variable domain, its missing parts supplied by reference TRBV25-1 and TRBJ2-1, is EADIYQTPRYLVIGTGKKITLECSQTMGHDKMYWYQQDPGMELHLIHYSYGVNSTEKGDLSSESTVSRIRTEHFPLTLESARPSHTSQYLCASSERQGAQVEQFFGPGTRLTVL.

The chain combines TRBV7-3 with TRBJ2-1, with a possible D match to TRBD2 (7 bases). In germline, CDR1 is SGHTA, CDR2 FQGTGA. Trimming left V 5 bases short and J 12 bases short, with 17 bases between. The CDR3 loop spans 13 amino acids. The DNA for the CDR3 is TGTGCCAGCAGCCCACAGGGCGGCGGGGGGCAGTTCTTC. Residues: CASSPQGGGGQFF.

The chain joins TRBV9 to TRBJ2-7; D may be TRBD2 (6 bases). The CDR3 sequence is 15 residues long. Deletions cut 3 bases from V and 0 bases from J, with 13 bases between. Germline CDR1 is SGDLS and CDR2 is YYNGEE. CDR3 sequence reads: CASSALGGGSYEQYF. Here the CDR3 DNA reads TGTGCCAGCAGCGCCCTCGGGGGTGGCTCCTACGAGCAGTACTTC.

This clone was recorded only once. The chain uses TRBV6-5 and TRBJ1-1, with D possibly matching TRBD1 (5 bases). CDR1 MNHEY and CDR2 SVGAGI come from the germline V gene. The CDR3 totals 13 residues. Trimming left V 1 base short and J 3 bases short, with 6 bases between. CDR3 amino acids: CASSYLGDTEAFF. Written as DNA, the CDR3 is TGTGCCAGCAGTTACTTAGGGGACACTGAAGCTTTCTTT.

V gene TRBV15 combines with J gene TRBJ2-7, with TRBD2 matching over 11 bases. V shed 1 base and J 6 bases; nucleotides not matched to a gene: 2. Germline V gene lookup returns CDR1 LNHNV and CDR2 YYDKDF (reference sequence). This CDR3 comprises 14 residues. The CDR3 DNA follows: TGTGCCACCAGCAGAGGACTAGCGGGAATCGAGCAGTACTTC. As protein: CATSRGLAGIEQYF.

V usage is TRBV5-1 and J usage is TRBJ2-1; 13 bases are shared with TRBD2. With V trimmed by 4 bases and J by 3 bases, 4 bases remained unmatched. Germline V CDR1 and CDR2: SGHRS, YFSETQ. CDR3 length: 16 residues. This CDR3 reads CASSAGLAGFYNEQFF. The CDR3 DNA is TGCGCCAGCAGCGCGGGACTAGCGGGATTCTACAATGAGCAGTTCTTC.

This chain joins TRBV30 and TRBJ1-1, with D maybe TRBD1 (6 bases). Between the trimmed V and J ends, which lost 7 bases and 1 base, there was a span of 10 bases. Germline CDR1 is GTSNPN and CDR2 is SVGIG (reference sequence). CDR3 length: 12 residues. Here the CDR3 reads CALGTPNTEAFF. The CDR3 DNA reads as TGTGCCTTAGGGACACCGAACACTGAAGCTTTCTTT.

The V gene is TRBV18, the J gene TRBJ2-7, with D possibly matching TRBD2 (5 bases). Germline CDR1 and CDR2: KGHSH and LQKENI. Trimming left V 2 bases short and J 4 bases short, with 12 bases between. This CDR3 region has 14 residues. The CDR3, as DNA: TGTGCCAGCTCACCAGCGGGCCAGAGTTACGAGCAGTACTTC. Encoded protein: CASSPAGQSYEQYF.

This clone has just one count. The chain recombines TRBV1 with TRBJ2-1; TRBD2 is the table's D call and was not checked against the DNA. TRBV1 is annotated as a pseudogene. This CDR3 has 16 amino acids. The CDR3 bases are TGCACCAGCAGCCAACCTAGCGGGAGTGGGGCCAATGAGCAGTTCTTC. This encodes CTSSQPSGSGANEQFF.

The chain joins TRBV10-3 to TRBJ2-1; D perhaps matches TRBD1 (6 bases). Germline V gene lookup returns CDR1 ENHRY and CDR2 SYGVKD. The CDR3 spans 14 residues. Trimming stripped 8 bases from V and 0 bases from J, with 11 bases between. The CDR3 nucleotides read TGTGCCATCTCGGCGGACAGCTCCTACAATGAGCAGTTCTTC. Its translation: CAISADSSYNEQFF.

A few counts support this clone. This sample also contains other DNA sequences that code for the same CDR3. The V gene is TRBV30, the J gene TRBJ1-5; D may be TRBD1 (5 bases). Germline CDR1 and CDR2: GTSNPN and SVGIG (reference sequence). Trimming removed 1 base from V and 5 bases from J, with 9 bases in between. The CDR3 consists of 13 residues. DNA for the CDR3: TGTGCCTGGAGTGGTCAAGGGGATCAGCCCCAGCATTTT. This gives the protein CAWSGQGDQPQHF.

The chain is built from TRBV6-6 and TRBJ1-2, with 8 bases matching TRBD1. V lost 5 bases to trimming and J lost 6 bases; unmatched junction nucleotides: 11. CDR3 length: 15 amino acids. Germline CDR1 MNHNY, CDR2 SVGAGI (reference sequence). The CDR3 nucleotides are TGTGCCAGCAGTCGCCCGGGACAGGCCGATAATGGCTACACCTTC. Its translation is CASSRPGQADNGYTF.

This chain joins TRBV18 and TRBJ2-3; 12 bases agree with TRBD1. The CDR3 contains 15 residues. Germline V CDR1 and CDR2: KGHSH, LQKENI. The V segment lost 5 bases and the J segment 3 bases; nucleotides outside the gene matches: 3. The CDR3 nucleotides are TGTGCCAGCTCAGGGACAGGGGGCGAAACAGATACGCAGTATTTT. It encodes CASSGTGGETDTQYF.

The chain uses TRBV5-1 and TRBJ1-2; D possibly corresponds to TRBD1 (5 bases). The CDR3 contains 14 residues. Deletions cut 0 bases from V and 4 bases from J, with 10 bases between. Germline V gene sequence: CDR1 SGHRS, CDR2 YFSETQ. The CDR3 bases are TGCGCCAGCAGCTTGGATCCGGGGGTCTATGGCTACACCTTC. Encoded protein: CASSLDPGVYGYTF.

The chain carries TRBV30 and TRBJ1-2, with 10 bases that match TRBD1. Germline assignment: CDR1 GTSNPN and CDR2 SVGIG (reference sequence). The V segment lost 5 bases and the J segment 2 bases; nucleotides outside the gene matches: 5. The CDR3 is 14 amino acids. In DNA, the CDR3 is TGTGCCTGGGACCGGACAGGGGGAAACTATGGCTACACCTTC. Translation: CAWDRTGGNYGYTF. The full variable domain, its missing parts supplied by reference TRBV30 and TRBJ1-2, is SQTIHQWPATLVQPVGSPLSLECTVEGTSNPNLYWYRQAAGRGLQLLFYSVGIGQISSEVPQNLSASRPQDRQFILSSKKLLLSDSGFYLCAWDRTGGNYGYTFGSGTRLTVV.

The chain couples TRBV30 to TRBJ2-2, with 11 bases matching TRBD2. Germline-derived CDR1 and CDR2 are GTSNPN and SVGIG (reference sequence). J gave up 7 bases and V 3 bases, and 10 bases lay outside the gene matches. CDR3 size: 16 residues. In DNA form, the CDR3 reads TGTGCCTGGAGCGGTAGCGGGAGGGCCTGGTTCGGGGAGCTGTTTTTT. Residues: CAWSGSGRAWFGELFF. The whole variable domain, filled in from reference TRBV30 and TRBJ2-2, reads SQTIHQWPATLVQPVGSPLSLECTVEGTSNPNLYWYRQAAGRGLQLLFYSVGIGQISSEVPQNLSASRPQDRQFILSSKKLLLSDSGFYLCAWSGSGRAWFGELFFGEGSRLTVL.

The chain is built from TRBV6-1 and TRBJ1-1; 7 bases agree with TRBD1. Trimming cost V 2 bases and J 1 base; bases outside gene matches: 4. The CDR3 has 15 amino acids. Germline values: CDR1 MNHNS, CDR2 SASEGT. The CDR3 sequence: CASSERGPENTEAFF. The CDR3 coding sequence is TGTGCCAGCAGTGAAAGGGGGCCTGAGAACACTGAAGCTTTCTTT.

The gene calls are TRBV5-1 and TRBJ2-5; unclear D gene. Trimming pared 2 bases from V and 3 bases from J, leaving 8 bases between. Germline assignment: CDR1 SGHRS and CDR2 YFSETQ. There are 13 residues in the CDR3. The CDR3 DNA sequence: TGCGCCAGCAGCTTAATTCCTGAAGAGACCCAGTACTTC. Residues: CASSLIPEETQYF. Supplemented by reference TRBV5-1 and TRBJ2-5, the full variable domain reads KAGVTQTPRYLIKTRGQQVTLSCSPISGHRSVSWYQQTPGQGLQFLFEYFSETQRNKGNFPGRFSGRQFSNSRSEMNVSTLELGDSALYLCASSLIPEETQYFGPGTRLLVL.

This chain uses TRBV6-5 with TRBJ2-2; a possible D gene is TRBD1 (5 bases). CDR1 is MNHEY and CDR2 is SVGAGI in the germline V gene. This CDR3 region has 13 residues. V gave up 5 bases and J gave up 7 bases, with 11 bases separating them. CDR3 in DNA: TGTGCCAGCAGTAACCCAGACAGCGGGGAGCTGTTTTTT. This sequence encodes CASSNPDSGELFF.

The V gene is TRBV18, the J gene TRBJ2-5, with a weak D call TRBD2 (6 bases). The V gene lost 3 bases and the J gene lost 5 bases, with 13 bases spanning the gap. The germline CDR1 and CDR2 sequences are KGHSH and LQKENI. This CDR3 region has 14 residues. The chain's CDR3 is CASSPRGGPETQYF. In DNA form, the CDR3 reads TGTGCCAGCTCACCTCGGGGAGGCCCCGAGACCCAGTACTTC. The full variable domain, with the rest looked up from reference TRBV18 and TRBJ2-5, is NAGVMQNPRHLVRRRGQEARLRCSPMKGHSHVYWYRQLPEEGLKFMVYLQKENIIDESGMPKERFSAEFPKEGPSILRIQQVVRGDSAAYFCASSPRGGPETQYFGPGTRLLVL.

The V and J genes are TRBV7-9 and TRBJ2-5; D unclear. Per the germline V gene, CDR1 is SEHNR and CDR2 is FQNEAQ (reference sequence). The length of the CDR3 is 15 residues. Trimming took 0 bases from V and 2 from J, leaving 10 bases between them. The CDR3 DNA reads as TGTGCCAGCAGCTTAGCGCTTACGGGTCAAGAGACCCAGTACTTC. Its protein product is CASSLALTGQETQYF.